Following are 2 T cell receptor beta chains from one sample sequenced in a study of shared clonotypes between healthy human individuals. Sequencing was performed with immunoSEQ multiplex PCR; in TCRdb, only in-frame clones are kept and a portion is missing. This table has 450,000 to 500,000 clones, approximately 81% appearing once. Sample: PBMCs. These receptors were taken from a woman in her 40s in good health. Some clones in this sample may be carry-over from other donors' samples.

V is TRBV2 and J is TRBJ2-3; TRBD2 matches 10 bases. The V segment lost 4 bases and the J segment 13 bases; nucleotides outside the gene matches: 14. CDR3 length equals 15 residues. Germline V gene data show CDR1 as SNHLY and CDR2 as FYNNEI. The CDR3 sequence: CASSAVSGRPPPEYF. The CDR3 DNA is TGTGCCAGCAGTGCGGTTAGCGGGAGGCCCCCCCCCGAGTATTTT. Drawing the rest from reference TRBV2 and TRBJ2-3, the complete variable domain is EPEVTQTPSHQVTQMGQEVILRCVPISNHLYFYWYRQILGQKVEFLVSFYNNEISEKSEIFDDQFSVERPDGSNFTLKIRSTKLEDSAMYFCASSAVSGRPPPEYFGPGTRLTVL.

This clone has only one observation. The rearrangement links TRBV6-5 to TRBJ2-7; D remains unclear. Germline values: CDR1 MNHEY, CDR2 SVGAGI. The CDR3 totals 13 residues. With 6 bases removed from V and 3 bases from J, the gap between germline ends came to 12 bases. CDR3 amino acids: CASSPLLGYEQYF. As DNA, the CDR3 is TGTGCCAGCAGCCCCCTCTTGGGCTACGAGCAGTACTTC.